The T cell receptor beta chain described here comes from a study of blood T cell repertoires in COVID-19. Overall study context: The origin of the acute and convalescent COVID-19 samples was the United States, Italy and Spain.

Cohort placement rested on clinical history that participants reported themselves. V gave up 0 bases and J gave up 11 bases, with 10 bases separating them. Per the germline V gene, CDR1 is LGHDT and CDR2 is YNNKEL (reference sequence). The CDR3 runs 12 residues. The repertoire was sequenced with immunoSEQ multiplex PCR; TCRdb's copy has only in-frame clones and lacks some. The sample has some 200,000 clones, more than 80% seen once. This clone appeared many times. The source is a woman between 18 and 29 years old in a cohort exposed to, infected with or recovered from COVID-19 (not recorded which). This chain joins TRBV3-1 (or the pseudogene TRBV3-2) and TRBJ1-1; perhaps TRBD1 as D (5 bases). Input material: PBMCs or T cells enriched from blood (not recorded which). CDR3 protein: CASSQDPHRAFF. In DNA form, the CDR3 reads TGTGCCAGCAGCCAAGACCCCCACAGGGCTTTCTTT.